Each of the 15 T cell receptor beta chains below was sequenced from the same sample in a study of identical twins. Via MiXCR, TCRdb re-called the 5' RACE reads, giving one row per CDR3 protein. The sample shows hundreds of thousands of distinct CDR3 sequences, less than 10% of them seen only once. Sequencing was carried out using memory (CD45RO+) T cells sorted from blood. These receptors came from a woman aged 18-29 years in good health.

A few counts support this clonotype. The chain couples TRBV15 to TRBJ2-2, with 8 bases matching TRBD2. CDR1 LNHNV and CDR2 YYDKDF come from the germline V gene (reference sequence). The CDR3 loop spans 16 amino acids. The trim removed 3 bases at V and 0 bases at J, leaving 3 bases unmatched. The chain's CDR3 is CATSRSGRANTGELFF. DNA of the CDR3: TGTGCCACCAGCAGGAGCGGGAGAGCGAACACCGGGGAGCTGTTTTTT. Supplemented by reference TRBV15 and TRBJ2-2, the full variable domain reads DAMVIQNPRYQVTQFGKPVTLSCSQTLNHNVMYWYQQKSSQAPKLLFHYYDKDFNNEADTPDNFQSRRPNTSFCFLDIRSPGLGDTAMYLCATSRSGRANTGELFFGEGSRLTVL.

The V and J genes are TRBV18 and TRBJ2-1; D unresolved. Germline V gene sequence: CDR1 KGHSH, CDR2 LQKENI. V was pared by 3 bases and J by 7 bases, with 7 bases between. This CDR3 contains 12 residues. The CDR3: CASSPPSNEQFF. The DNA for the CDR3 is TGTGCCAGCTCACCCCCGTCGAATGAGCAGTTCTTC.

This chain links TRBV9 with TRBJ2-2, with D possibly matching TRBD1 (6 bases). CDR1 is SGDLS and CDR2 is YYNGEE in the germline V gene. The CDR3 is 15 residues long. With 6 bases removed from V and 0 bases from J, the gap between germline ends came to 12 bases. In DNA form, the CDR3 reads TGTGCCAGCAACTCAGGGGCCGCGAACACCGGGGAGCTGTTTTTT. Amino acids: CASNSGAANTGELFF.

This clonotype has only a few counts. The chain has TRBV27 and TRBJ2-5; maybe TRBD2 (6 bases). Trimming left V 5 bases short and J 1 base short, with 20 bases between. The germline gives CDR1 MNHEY, CDR2 SMNVEV (reference sequence). The length of the CDR3 is 17 residues. The CDR3 protein is CASSPSPFRGTQETQYF. In DNA form, the CDR3 reads TGTGCCAGCAGTCCCTCCCCGTTCCGGGGGACCCAAGAGACCCAGTACTTC.

In its sample, this clonotype was seen many times. This chain connects TRBV20-1 to TRBJ2-7; possibly TRBD2 for D (6 bases). The CDR3 contains 13 residues. Germline CDR1 reads DFQATT; CDR2 reads SNEGSKA (reference sequence). The CDR3 DNA reads TGCAGCGCAATAGCGGAGCAAACCTACGAGCAGTACTTC. It codes for CSAIAEQTYEQYF.

The rearrangement links TRBV27 to TRBJ1-1; tentative D call: TRBD1 (6 bases). The CDR3 has 15 residues. Germline CDR1 and CDR2: MNHEY and SMNVEV (reference sequence). V lost 4 bases to trimming and J lost 6 bases, with 18 bases between them. As DNA, the CDR3 is TGTGCCAGCAGTTATTACGGGGGCCGAGGCGCTGAAGCTTTCTTT. It translates to CASSYYGGRGAEAFF.

This clonotype was seen a few times. The V call is TRBV25-1, the J call TRBJ1-6, with D unclear. The CDR3 contains 14 residues. Germline CDR1 MGHDK, CDR2 SYGVNS. Trimming shortened V by 2 bases and J by 10 bases, and 12 bases separated the two germline ends. The CDR3 DNA reads TGTGCCAGCAGTGAACGCCCCACTTGGTCACCCCTCCACTTT. This encodes CASSERPTWSPLHF.

This clonotype showed up just a few times. The genes are TRBV6-2 or TRBV6-3 and TRBJ1-5; a possible D gene is TRBD1 (6 bases). CDR3 length: 15 residues. V gave up 6 bases and J gave up 2 bases, with 14 bases separating them. CDR1 and CDR2 from the germline V gene are MNHEY and SVGEGT. The DNA of the CDR3 is TGTGCCAGCAGAGAGGCGGGGGCCGGCAATCAGCCCCAGCATTTT. This gives the protein CASREAGAGNQPQHF.

This clonotype came up a few times. The chain employs TRBV29-1 and TRBJ2-1, with TRBD2 as a possible D gene (5 bases). Per germline, CDR1 SQVTM and CDR2 ANQGSEA. The CDR3 totals 10 residues. V was pared by 7 bases and J by 5 bases, with 6 bases between. In nucleotides, the CDR3 is TGCAGCGGGGGAGACAATGAGCAGTTCTTC. This sequence encodes CSGGDNEQFF.

This clonotype was observed many times. V is TRBV24-1 and J is TRBJ1-1, with 7 bases fitting TRBD1. The germline CDR1 and CDR2 sequences are KGHDR and SFDVKD. The CDR3 contains 14 residues. The V segment lost 0 bases and the J segment 10 bases; nucleotides outside the gene matches: 7. CDR3 sequence reads: CATSDLNRAGGAFF. CDR3 coding DNA: TGTGCCACCAGTGATTTGAATCGGGCAGGGGGAGCTTTCTTT.

Only a few counts were recorded for this clonotype. The rearrangement links TRBV27 to TRBJ2-7, with TRBD1 matching over 7 bases. Germline V lookup: CDR1 MNHEY, CDR2 SMNVEV (reference sequence). Trimming cost V 4 bases and J 4 bases; bases outside gene matches: 7. The CDR3 extends over 14 amino acids. The CDR3 sequence: CASSSRTGPYEQYF. CDR3 sequence (DNA): TGTGCCAGCAGTTCGCGGACAGGACCTTACGAGCAGTACTTC.

This clonotype was seen a handful of times. This chain connects TRBV6-5 to TRBJ1-2, with 7 bases identical to TRBD1. The CDR3 is 12 amino acids. Germline V gene data show CDR1 as MNHEY and CDR2 as SVGAGI. The V gene end was trimmed by 6 bases and the J gene end by 4 bases; junction bases not matched to a gene: 2. The CDR3 region is CASREGAYGYTF. The CDR3 region has the DNA TGTGCCAGCAGGGAGGGGGCCTATGGCTACACCTTC.

The chain combines TRBV20-1 with TRBJ2-3, with a tentative D call TRBD1 (5 bases). Germline values: CDR1 DFQATT, CDR2 SNEGSKA (reference sequence). The germline V and J ends were trimmed by 5 bases and 8 bases, with 17 bases remaining between them. CDR3 length: 13 amino acids. The CDR3 DNA follows: TGCAGTGCTCGAACCTTTACAGGCCTTACGCAGTATTTT. Amino acid sequence: CSARTFTGLTQYF.

This clonotype has at least ten counts. The chain links TRBV12-3 or TRBV12-4 to TRBJ2-7, with 9 positions matching TRBD2. This CDR3 is built from 14 residues. The V segment lost 6 bases and the J segment 3 bases; nucleotides outside the gene matches: 6. The CDR3 loop is CASSFSSGSYEQYF. The DNA for the CDR3 is TGTGCCAGCAGCTTCAGTAGCGGGAGCTACGAGCAGTACTTC.

This clonotype was seen at least ten times. The chain recombines TRBV12-3 or TRBV12-4 with TRBJ2-1; D is uncertain. Trimming left V 2 bases short and J 4 bases short, with 6 bases between. This CDR3 comprises 13 residues. The CDR3 sequence is CASSLRVYNEQFF. In DNA, the CDR3 is TGTGCCAGCAGTTTAAGGGTTTACAATGAGCAGTTCTTC.